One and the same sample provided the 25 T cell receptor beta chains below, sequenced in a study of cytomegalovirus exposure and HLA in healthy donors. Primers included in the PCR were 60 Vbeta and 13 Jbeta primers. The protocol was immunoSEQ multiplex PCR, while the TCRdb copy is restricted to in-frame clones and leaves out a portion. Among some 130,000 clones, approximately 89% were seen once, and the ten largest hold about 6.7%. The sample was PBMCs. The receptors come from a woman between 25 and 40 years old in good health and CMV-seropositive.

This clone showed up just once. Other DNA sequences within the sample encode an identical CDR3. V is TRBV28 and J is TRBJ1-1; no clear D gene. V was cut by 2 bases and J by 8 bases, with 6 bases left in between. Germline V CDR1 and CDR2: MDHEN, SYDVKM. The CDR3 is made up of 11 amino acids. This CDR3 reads CASSLVREAFF. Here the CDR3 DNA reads TGTGCCAGCAGTTTAGTCAGGGAAGCTTTCTTT. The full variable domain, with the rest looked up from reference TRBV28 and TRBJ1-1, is DVKVTQSSRYLVKRTGEKVFLECVQDMDHENMFWYRQDPGLGLRLIYFSYDVKMKEKGDIPEGYSVSREKKERFSLILESASTNQTSMYLCASSLVREAFFGQGTRLTVV.

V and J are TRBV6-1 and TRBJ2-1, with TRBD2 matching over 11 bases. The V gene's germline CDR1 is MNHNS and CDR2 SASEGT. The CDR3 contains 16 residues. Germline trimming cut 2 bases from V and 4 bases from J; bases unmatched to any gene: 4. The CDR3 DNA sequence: TGTGCCAGCAGTGAATTTAGCGGGGGGGCGTACAATGAGCAGTTCTTC. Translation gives CASSEFSGGAYNEQFF.

CDR3 DNA: TGTGCCAGCAGTGGGGGACTCCGAGGGGGCGGCACAGATACGCAGTATTTT. As protein: CASSGGLRGGGTDTQYF. This chain joins TRBV2 and TRBJ2-3, with TRBD1 as a possible D gene (7 bases). The CDR3 spans 17 residues. CDR1 and CDR2 from the germline V gene are SNHLY and FYNNEI. V was pared by 4 bases and J by 1 base, with 18 bases between.

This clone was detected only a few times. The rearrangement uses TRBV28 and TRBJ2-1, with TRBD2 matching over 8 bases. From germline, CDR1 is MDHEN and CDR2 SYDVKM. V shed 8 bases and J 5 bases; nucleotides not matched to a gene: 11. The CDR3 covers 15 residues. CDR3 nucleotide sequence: TGTGCCAGCGCCCCGGGGGGGGAGGTCGACAATGAGCAGTTCTTC. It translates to CASAPGGEVDNEQFF.

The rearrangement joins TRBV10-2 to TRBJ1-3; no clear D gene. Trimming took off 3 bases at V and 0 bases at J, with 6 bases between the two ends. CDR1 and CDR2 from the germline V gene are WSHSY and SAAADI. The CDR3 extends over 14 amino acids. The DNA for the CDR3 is TGCGCCAGCAGTGATCGGGTCTCTGGAAACACCATATATTTT. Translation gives CASSDRVSGNTIYF.

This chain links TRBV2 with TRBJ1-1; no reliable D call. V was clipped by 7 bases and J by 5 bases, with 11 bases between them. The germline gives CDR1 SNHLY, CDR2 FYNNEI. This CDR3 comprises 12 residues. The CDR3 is CASTRGLTEAFF. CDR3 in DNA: TGTGCCAGCACCCGGGGATTGACTGAAGCTTTCTTT.

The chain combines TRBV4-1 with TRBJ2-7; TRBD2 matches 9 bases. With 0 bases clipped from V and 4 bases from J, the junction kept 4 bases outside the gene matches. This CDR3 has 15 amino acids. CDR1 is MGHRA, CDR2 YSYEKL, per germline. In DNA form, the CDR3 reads TGCGCCAGCAGCCAAGAGGAGCGGGGGGCGTACGAGCAGTACTTC. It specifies CASSQEERGAYEQYF.

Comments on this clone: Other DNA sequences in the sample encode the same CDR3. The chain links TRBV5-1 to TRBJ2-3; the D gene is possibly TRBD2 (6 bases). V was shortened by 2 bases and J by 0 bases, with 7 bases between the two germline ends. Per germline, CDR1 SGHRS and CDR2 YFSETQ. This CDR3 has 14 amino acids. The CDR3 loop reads CASSLSGSTDTQYF. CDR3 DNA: TGCGCCAGCAGCTTAAGCGGGAGCACAGATACGCAGTATTTT.

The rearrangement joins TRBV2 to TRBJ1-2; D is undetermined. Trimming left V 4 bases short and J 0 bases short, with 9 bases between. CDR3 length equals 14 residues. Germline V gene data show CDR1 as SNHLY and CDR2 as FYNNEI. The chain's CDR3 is CASSVGASNYGYTF. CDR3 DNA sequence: TGTGCCAGCAGTGTCGGAGCCTCTAACTATGGCTACACCTTC.

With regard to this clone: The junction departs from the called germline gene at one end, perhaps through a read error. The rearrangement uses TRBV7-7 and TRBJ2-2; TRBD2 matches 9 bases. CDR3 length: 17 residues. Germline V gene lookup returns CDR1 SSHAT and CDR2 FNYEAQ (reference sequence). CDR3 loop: CASSLRLAGQTAGELFF. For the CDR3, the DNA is TGTGCTAGCAGCTTAAGGCTAGCGGGACAGACGGCCGGGGAGCTGTTTTTT.

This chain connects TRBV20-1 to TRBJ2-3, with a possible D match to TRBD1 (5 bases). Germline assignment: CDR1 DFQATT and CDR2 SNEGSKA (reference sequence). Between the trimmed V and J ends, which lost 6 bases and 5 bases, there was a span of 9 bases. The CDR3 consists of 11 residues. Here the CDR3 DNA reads TGCAGTGCCAGGGCCCAAGATACGCAGTATTTT. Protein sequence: CSARAQDTQYF.

CDR3 DNA sequence: TGCGCCAGCAGTCACCTTCGATGCGACGGGGAAAGTCAAGAGACCCAGTACTTC. It is translated as CASSHLRCDGESQETQYF. The chain employs TRBV23-1 and TRBJ2-5; D is perhaps TRBD2 (5 bases). TRBV23-1 is an open reading frame, and its role is uncertain. CDR3 length equals 18 residues. V was shortened by 3 bases and J by 2 bases, with 22 bases between the two germline ends.

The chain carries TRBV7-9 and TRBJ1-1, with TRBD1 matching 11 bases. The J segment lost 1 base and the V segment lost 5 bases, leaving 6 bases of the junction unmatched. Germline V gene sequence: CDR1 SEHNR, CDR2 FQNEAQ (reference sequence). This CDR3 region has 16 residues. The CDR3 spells CASSLGTGGTNTEAFF. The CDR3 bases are TGTGCCAGCAGCCTCGGGACAGGGGGGACGAACACTGAAGCTTTCTTT.

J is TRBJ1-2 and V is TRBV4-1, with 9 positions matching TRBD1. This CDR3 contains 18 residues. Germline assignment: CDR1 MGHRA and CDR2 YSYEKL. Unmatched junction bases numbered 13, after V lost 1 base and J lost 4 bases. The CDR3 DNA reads TGCGCCAGCAGCCAAGGGCACCCGGGACAGGGATTCGGCTATGGCTACACCTTC. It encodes CASSQGHPGQGFGYGYTF.

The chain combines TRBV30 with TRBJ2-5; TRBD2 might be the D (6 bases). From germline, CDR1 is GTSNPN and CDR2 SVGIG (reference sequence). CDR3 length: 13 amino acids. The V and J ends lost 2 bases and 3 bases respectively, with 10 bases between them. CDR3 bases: TGTGCCTGGAGTCGGGGGACGGAAGAGACCCAGTACTTC. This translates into CAWSRGTEETQYF.

The CDR3 DNA follows: TGTGCCACACCAACAGGGGGCCTGGACGAGCAGTACTTC. Translated: CATPTGGLDEQYF. This chain uses TRBV27 with TRBJ2-7, with TRBD1 matching over 9 bases. Per germline, CDR1 MNHEY and CDR2 SMNVEV (reference sequence). After removal of 10 bases from V and 5 bases from J, the junction contained 9 bases not matched to a gene. The CDR3 is made up of 13 amino acids.

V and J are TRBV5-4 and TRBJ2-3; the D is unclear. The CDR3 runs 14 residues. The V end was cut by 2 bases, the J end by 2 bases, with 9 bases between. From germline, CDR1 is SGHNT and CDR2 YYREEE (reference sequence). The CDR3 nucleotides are TGTGCCAGCAGCTTCTTCCTCTCCACAGATACGCAGTATTTT. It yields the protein CASSFFLSTDTQYF.

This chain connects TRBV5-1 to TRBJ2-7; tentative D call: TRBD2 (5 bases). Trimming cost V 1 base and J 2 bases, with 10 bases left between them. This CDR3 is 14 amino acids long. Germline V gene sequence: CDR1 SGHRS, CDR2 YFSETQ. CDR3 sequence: CASSLQAATYEQYF. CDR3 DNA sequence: TGCGCCAGCAGCTTGCAAGCGGCTACCTACGAGCAGTACTTC.

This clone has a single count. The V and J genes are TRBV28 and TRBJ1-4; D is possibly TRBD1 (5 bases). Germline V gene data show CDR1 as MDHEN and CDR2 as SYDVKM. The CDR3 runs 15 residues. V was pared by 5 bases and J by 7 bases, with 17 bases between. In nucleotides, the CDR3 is TGTGCCAGCAGTCCGCCGGGGCGGGGAGTTGAAAAACTGTTTTTT. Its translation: CASSPPGRGVEKLFF.

The CDR3 reads CASSLESIQTYNEQFF. CDR3 DNA: TGTGCCAGCAGCTTAGAATCCATACAGACCTACAATGAGCAGTTCTTC. The J gene is TRBJ2-1, the V gene TRBV7-3; the D is unclear. V lost 2 bases to trimming and J lost 2 bases, with 13 bases between them. CDR1 and CDR2 (germline): SGHTA, FQGTGA. This CDR3 region has 16 residues.

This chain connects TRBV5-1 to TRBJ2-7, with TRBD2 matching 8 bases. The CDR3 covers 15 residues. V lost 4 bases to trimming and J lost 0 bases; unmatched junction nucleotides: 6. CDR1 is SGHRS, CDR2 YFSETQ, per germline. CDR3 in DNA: TGCGCCAGCAGCGTCACAGGACTAGCCTCCTACGAGCAGTACTTC. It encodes CASSVTGLASYEQYF.

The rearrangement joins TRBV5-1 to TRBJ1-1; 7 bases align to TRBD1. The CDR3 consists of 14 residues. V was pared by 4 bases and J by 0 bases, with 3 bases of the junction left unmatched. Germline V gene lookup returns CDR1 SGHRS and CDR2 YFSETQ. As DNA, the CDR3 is TGCGCCAGCAGCCCCGGGACAGTGAACACTGAAGCTTTCTTT. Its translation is CASSPGTVNTEAFF.

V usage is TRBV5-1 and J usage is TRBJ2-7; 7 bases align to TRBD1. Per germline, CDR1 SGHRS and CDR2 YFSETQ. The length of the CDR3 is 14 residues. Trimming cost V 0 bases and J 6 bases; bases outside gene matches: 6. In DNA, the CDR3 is TGCGCCAGCAGCTTGGGAGACAGGGCTAGCGAGCAGTACTTC. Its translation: CASSLGDRASEQYF.

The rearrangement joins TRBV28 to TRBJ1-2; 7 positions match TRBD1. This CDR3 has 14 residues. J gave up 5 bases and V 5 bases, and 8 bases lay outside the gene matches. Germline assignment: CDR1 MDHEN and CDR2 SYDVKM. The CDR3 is CASSTRTGSYGYTF. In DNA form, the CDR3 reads TGTGCCAGCAGTACCCGGACAGGTTCATATGGCTACACCTTC.

The CDR3 loop is CASSSTGTGVGSYEQYF. DNA of the CDR3: TGTGCCAGCTCATCCACCGGGACAGGGGTTGGTTCCTACGAGCAGTACTTC. The chain is built from TRBV18 and TRBJ2-7; 10 positions match TRBD1. V dropped 5 bases and J dropped 1; count of bases not matched to a gene: 11. Germline CDR1 and CDR2: KGHSH and LQKENI. This CDR3 has 17 residues.